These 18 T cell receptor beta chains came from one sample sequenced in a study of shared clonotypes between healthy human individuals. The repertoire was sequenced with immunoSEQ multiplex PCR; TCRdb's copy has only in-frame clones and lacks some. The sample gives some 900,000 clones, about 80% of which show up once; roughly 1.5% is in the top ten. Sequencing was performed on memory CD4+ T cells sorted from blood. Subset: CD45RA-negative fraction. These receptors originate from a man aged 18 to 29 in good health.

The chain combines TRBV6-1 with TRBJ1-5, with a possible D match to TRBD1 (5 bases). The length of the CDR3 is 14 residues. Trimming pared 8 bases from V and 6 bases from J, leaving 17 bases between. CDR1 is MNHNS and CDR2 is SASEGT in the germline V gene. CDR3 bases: TGTGCCAGCCTGGAATCGGGTGGGGGTCAGCCCCAGCATTTT. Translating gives CASLESGGGQPQHF.

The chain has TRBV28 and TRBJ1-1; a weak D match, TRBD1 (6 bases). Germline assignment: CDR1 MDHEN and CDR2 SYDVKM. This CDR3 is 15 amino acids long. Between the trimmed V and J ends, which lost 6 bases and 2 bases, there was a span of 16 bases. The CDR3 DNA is TGTGCCAGCAGCCAAAACAGGGTTTTCAACACTGAAGCTTTCTTT. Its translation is CASSQNRVFNTEAFF.

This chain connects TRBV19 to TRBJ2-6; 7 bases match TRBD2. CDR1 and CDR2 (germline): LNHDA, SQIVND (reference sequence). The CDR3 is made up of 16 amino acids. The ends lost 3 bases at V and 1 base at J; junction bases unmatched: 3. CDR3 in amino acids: CASSMRGSSGANVLTF. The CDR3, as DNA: TGTGCCAGTAGTATGCGGGGGTCGTCTGGGGCCAACGTCCTGACTTTC.

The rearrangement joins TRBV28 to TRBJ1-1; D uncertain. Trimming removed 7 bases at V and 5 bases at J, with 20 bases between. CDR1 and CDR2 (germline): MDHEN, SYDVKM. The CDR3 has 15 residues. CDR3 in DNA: TGTGCCAGCAACGGTGGTCGGACCCGGCGTACTGAAGCTTTCTTT. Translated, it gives CASNGGRTRRTEAFF.

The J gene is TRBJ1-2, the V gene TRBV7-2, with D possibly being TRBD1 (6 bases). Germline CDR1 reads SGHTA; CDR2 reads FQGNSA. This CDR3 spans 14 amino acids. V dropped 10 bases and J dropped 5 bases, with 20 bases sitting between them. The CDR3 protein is CATTTGSGAYGYTF. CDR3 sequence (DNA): TGTGCCACCACTACCGGTTCGGGGGCATATGGCTACACCTTC.

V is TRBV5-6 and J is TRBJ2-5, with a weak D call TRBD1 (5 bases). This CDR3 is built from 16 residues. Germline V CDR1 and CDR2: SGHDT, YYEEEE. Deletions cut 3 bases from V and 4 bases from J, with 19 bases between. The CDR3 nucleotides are TGTGCCAGCAGCTCTCCCGCTACAGGCCCGTTAGAGACCCAGTACTTC. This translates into CASSSPATGPLETQYF.

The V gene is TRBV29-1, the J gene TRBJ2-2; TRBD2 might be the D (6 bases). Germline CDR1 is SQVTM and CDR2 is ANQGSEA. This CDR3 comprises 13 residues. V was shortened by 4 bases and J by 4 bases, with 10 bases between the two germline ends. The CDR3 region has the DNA TGCAGCGTTGGGAGGGTTGGCACCGGGGAGCTGTTTTTT. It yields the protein CSVGRVGTGELFF.

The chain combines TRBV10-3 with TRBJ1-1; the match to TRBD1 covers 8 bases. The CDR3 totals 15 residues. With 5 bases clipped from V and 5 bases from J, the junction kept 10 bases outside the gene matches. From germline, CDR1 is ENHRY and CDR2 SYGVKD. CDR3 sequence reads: CAISRAGGWGTEAFF. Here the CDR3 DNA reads TGTGCCATCAGTAGAGCAGGGGGCTGGGGGACTGAAGCTTTCTTT.

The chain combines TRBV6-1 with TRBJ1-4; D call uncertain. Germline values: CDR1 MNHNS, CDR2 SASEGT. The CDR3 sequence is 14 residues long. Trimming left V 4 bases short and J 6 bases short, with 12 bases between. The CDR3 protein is CASSAGQTYEKLFF. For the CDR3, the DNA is TGTGCCAGCAGTGCTGGGCAGACTTATGAAAAACTGTTTTTT.

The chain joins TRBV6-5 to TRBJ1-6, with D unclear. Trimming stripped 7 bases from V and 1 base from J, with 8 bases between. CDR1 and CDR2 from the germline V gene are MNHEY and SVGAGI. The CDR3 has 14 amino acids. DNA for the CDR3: TGTGCCAGCACCAAGGGATCCTATAATTCACCCCTCCACTTT. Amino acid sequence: CASTKGSYNSPLHF.

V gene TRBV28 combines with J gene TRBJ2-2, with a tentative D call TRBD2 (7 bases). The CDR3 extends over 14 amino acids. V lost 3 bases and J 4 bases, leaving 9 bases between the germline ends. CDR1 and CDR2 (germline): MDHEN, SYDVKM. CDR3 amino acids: CASSLGGPTGELFF. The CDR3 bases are TGTGCCAGCAGTTTGGGGGGGCCCACCGGGGAGCTGTTTTTT.

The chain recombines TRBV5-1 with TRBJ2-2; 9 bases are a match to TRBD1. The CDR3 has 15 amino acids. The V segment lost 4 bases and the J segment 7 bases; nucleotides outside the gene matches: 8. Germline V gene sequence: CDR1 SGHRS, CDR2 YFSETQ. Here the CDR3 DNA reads TGCGCCAGCAGCCCTGGGGACAGGGAAATCGGGGAGCTGTTTTTT. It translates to CASSPGDREIGELFF.

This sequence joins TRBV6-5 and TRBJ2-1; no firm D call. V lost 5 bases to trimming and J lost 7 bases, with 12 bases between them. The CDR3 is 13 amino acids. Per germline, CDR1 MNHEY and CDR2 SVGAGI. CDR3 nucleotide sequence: TGTGCCAGCAGTAAGGTAGGGTCGAATGAGCAGTTCTTC. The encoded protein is CASSKVGSNEQFF.

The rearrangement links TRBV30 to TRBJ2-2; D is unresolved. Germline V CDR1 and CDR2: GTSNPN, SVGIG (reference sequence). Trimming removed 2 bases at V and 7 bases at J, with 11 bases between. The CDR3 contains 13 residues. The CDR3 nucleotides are TGTGCCTGGAGTCTGACTCGGAACGGGGAGCTGTTTTTT. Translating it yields CAWSLTRNGELFF.

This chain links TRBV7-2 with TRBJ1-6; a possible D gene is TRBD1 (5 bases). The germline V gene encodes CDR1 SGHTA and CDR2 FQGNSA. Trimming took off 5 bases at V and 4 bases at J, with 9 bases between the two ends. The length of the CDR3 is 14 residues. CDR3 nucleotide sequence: TGTGCCAGCAGCGCCGGGACTTATAATTCACCCCTCCACTTT. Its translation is CASSAGTYNSPLHF.

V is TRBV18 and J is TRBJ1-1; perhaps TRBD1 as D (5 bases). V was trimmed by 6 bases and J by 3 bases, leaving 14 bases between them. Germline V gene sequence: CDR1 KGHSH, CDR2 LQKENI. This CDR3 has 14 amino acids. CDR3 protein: CASSQKRDHTEAFF. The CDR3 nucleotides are TGTGCCAGCTCGCAGAAACGGGACCACACTGAAGCTTTCTTT.

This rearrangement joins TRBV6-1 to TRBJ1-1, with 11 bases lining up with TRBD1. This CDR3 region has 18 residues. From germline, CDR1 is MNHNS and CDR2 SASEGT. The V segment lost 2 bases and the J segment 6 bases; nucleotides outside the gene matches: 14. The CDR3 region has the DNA TGTGCCAGCAGTGAAATATTTACAGGACAGGGGGCGGGTGCTGAAGCTTTCTTT. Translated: CASSEIFTGQGAGAEAFF.

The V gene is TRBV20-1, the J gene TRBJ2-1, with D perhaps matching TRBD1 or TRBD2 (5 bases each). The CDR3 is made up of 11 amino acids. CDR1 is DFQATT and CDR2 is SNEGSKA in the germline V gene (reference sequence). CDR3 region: CSLGTNNEQFF. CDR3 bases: TGCAGCCTCGGGACCAACAATGAGCAGTTCTTC.